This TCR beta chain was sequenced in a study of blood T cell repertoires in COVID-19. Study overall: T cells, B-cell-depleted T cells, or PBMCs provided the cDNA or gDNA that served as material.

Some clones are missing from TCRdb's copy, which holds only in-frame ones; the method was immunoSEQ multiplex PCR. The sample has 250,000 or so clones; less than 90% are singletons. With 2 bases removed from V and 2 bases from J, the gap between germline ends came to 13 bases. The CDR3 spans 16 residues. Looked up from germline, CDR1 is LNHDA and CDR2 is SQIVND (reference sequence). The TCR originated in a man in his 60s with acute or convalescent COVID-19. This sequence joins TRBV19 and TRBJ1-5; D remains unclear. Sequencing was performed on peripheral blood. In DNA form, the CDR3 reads TGTGCCAGTAGTATAAGGAGACCCCTAGGCAATCAGCCCCAGCATTTT. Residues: CASSIRRPLGNQPQHF.